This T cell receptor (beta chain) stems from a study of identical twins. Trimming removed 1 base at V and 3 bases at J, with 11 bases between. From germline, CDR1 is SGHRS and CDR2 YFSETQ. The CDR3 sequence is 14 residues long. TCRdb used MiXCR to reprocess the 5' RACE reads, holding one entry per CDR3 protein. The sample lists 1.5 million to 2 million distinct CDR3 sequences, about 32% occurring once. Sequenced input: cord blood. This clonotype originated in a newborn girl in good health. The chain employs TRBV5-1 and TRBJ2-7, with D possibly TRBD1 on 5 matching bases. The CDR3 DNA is TGCGCCAGCAGCTTGAGGGGATTGGGCTACGAGCAGTACTTC. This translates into CASSLRGLGYEQYF.